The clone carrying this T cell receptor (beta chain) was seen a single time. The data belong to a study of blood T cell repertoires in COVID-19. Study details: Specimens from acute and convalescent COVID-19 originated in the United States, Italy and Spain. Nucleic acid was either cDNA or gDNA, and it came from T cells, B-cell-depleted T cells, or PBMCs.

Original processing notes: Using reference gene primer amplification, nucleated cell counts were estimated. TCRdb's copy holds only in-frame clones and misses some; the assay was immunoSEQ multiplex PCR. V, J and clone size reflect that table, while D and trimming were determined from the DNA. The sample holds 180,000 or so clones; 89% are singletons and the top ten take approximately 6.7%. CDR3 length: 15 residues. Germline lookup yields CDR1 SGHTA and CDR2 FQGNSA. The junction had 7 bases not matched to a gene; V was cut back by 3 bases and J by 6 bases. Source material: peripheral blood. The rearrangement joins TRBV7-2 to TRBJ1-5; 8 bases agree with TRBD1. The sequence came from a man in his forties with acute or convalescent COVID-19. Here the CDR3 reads CASSLLTGEGQPQHF. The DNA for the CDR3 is TGTGCCAGCAGCTTGCTGACAGGGGAAGGTCAGCCCCAGCATTTT.